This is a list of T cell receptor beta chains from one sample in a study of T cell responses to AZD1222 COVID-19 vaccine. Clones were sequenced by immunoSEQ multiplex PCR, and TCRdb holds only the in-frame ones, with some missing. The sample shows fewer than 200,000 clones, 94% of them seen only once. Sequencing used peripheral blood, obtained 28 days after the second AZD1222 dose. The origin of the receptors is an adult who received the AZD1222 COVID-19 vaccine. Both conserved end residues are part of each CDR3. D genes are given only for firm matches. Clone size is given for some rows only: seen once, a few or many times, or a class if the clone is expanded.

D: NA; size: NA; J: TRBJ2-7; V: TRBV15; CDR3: CATSRDGLAVDEQYF; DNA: TGTGCCACCAGCAGAGATGGTCTTGCAGTAGACGAGCAGTACTTC
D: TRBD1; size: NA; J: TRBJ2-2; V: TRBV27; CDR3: CASSLSGQGAFTGELFF; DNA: TGTGCCAGCAGTTTATCTGGACAGGGGGCATTTACCGGGGAGCTGTTTTTT
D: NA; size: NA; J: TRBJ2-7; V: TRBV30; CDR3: CAWSVHNGAYEQYF; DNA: TGTGCCTGGAGTGTACATAACGGGGCCTACGAGCAGTACTTC
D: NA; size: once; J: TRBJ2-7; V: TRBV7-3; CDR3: CASSAGRSGGSEQYF; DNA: TGTGCCAGCAGTGCTGGACGGAGTGGAGGGAGCGAGCAGTACTTC
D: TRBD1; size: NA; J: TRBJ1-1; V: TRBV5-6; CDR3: CASSEMTGVIDTEAFF; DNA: TGTGCCAGCAGCGAAATGACAGGGGTAATCGACACTGAAGCTTTCTTT
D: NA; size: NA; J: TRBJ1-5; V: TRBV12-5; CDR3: CASGLVTHMSGGGFQPQHF; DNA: TGTGCTAGTGGTTTGGTCACACACATGTCCGGGGGCGGATTTCAGCCCCAGCATTTT
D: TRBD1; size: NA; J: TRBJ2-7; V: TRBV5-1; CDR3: CASGKQGASYEQYF; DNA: TGCGCCAGCGGAAAACAGGGGGCCTCCTACGAGCAGTACTTC
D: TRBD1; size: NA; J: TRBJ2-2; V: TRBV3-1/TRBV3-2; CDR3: CASSHRTGANTGELFF; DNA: TGTGCCAGCAGCCATAGGACAGGGGCCAACACCGGGGAGCTGTTTTTT
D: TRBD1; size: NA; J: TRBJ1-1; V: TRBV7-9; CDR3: CASSLGQGVAEAFF; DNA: TGTGCCAGCAGCTTGGGACAGGGGGTGGCTGAAGCTTTCTTT
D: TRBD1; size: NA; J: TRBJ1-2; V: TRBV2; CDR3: CASRRTGGDGYTF; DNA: TGTGCCAGCAGAAGAACAGGGGGAGATGGCTACACCTTC
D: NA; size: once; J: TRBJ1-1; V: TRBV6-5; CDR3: CASSYDGGWDTEAFF; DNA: TGTGCCAGCAGTTACGATGGGGGTTGGGACACTGAAGCTTTCTTT
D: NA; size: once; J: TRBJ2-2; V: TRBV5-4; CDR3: CASSQGNTGELFF; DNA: TGTGCCAGCAGCCAGGGGAACACCGGGGAGCTGTTTTTT
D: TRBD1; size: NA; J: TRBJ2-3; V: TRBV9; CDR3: CASSAGGEGADTQYF; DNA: TGTGCCAGCAGCGCAGGGGGCGAGGGAGCAGATACGCAGTATTTT
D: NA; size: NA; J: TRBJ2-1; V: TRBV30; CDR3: CAWSEENRYNEQFF; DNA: TGTGCCTGGAGTGAGGAAAACAGGTACAATGAGCAGTTCTTC
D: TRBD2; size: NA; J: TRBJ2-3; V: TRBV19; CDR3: CASTAGGPTDTQYF; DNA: TGTGCCAGTACGGCGGGGGGGCCGACAGATACGCAGTATTTT
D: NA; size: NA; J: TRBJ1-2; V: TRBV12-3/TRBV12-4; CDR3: CASSLARTGYTF; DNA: TGTGCCAGCAGTTTAGCCAGGACTGGCTACACCTTC
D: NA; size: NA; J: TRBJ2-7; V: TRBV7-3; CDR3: CASSLGRTGRSYEQYF; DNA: TGTGCCAGCAGCTTAGGGCGCACGGGACGGTCCTACGAGCAGTACTTC
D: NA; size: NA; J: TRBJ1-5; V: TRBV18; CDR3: CASSPRFTGPGQPQHF; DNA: TGTGCCAGCTCACCAAGGTTTACGGGGCCGGGTCAGCCCCAGCATTTT
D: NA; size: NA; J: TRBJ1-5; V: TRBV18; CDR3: CASSTTADQPQHF; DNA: TGTGCCAGCTCAACAACAGCAGATCAGCCCCAGCATTTT
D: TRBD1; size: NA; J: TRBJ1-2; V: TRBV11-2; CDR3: CASSLDGRGGGGYTF; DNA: TGTGCCAGCAGCTTAGATGGTAGAGGGGGCGGAGGCTACACCTTC
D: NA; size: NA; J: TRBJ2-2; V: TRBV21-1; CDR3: CASSRAGSGTNTGELFF; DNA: TGTGCCAGCAGCAGGGCAGGTAGCGGTACGAACACCGGGGAGCTGTTTTTT
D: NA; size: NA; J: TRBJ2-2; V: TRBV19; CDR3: CATNPDTGELFF; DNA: TGTGCCACCAATCCGGACACCGGGGAGCTGTTTTTT
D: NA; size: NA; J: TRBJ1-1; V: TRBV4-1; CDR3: CASSLVRIPLTNTEAFF; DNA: TGCGCCAGCAGTCTAGTCCGGATACCTCTAACGAACACTGAAGCTTTCTTT
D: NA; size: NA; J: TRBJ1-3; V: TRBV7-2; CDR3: CASSLGVSGNTIYF; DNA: TGTGCCAGCAGCTTAGGGGTTTCTGGAAACACCATATATTTT
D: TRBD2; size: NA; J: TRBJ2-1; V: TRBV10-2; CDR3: CASIAGGSYNEQFF; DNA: TGCGCCAGTATAGCGGGAGGCTCCTACAATGAGCAGTTCTTC
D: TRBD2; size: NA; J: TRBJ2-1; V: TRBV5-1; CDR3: CASSLRSLAGGRGSVETNEQFF; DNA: TGCGCCAGCAGCCTGAGGTCGCTGGCGGGGGGCCGCGGGTCGGTTGAGACCAATGAGCAGTTCTTC
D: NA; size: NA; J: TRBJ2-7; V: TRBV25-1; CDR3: CASSDPYSYEQYF; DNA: TGTGCCAGCAGTGATCCCTACTCCTACGAGCAGTACTTC
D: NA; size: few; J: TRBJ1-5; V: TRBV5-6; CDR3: CASSRRVGSNQPQHF; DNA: TGTGCCAGCAGCCGCCGGGTCGGGAGCAATCAGCCCCAGCATTTT
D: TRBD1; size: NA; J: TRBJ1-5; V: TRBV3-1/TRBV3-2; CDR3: CASSHSTGLDQPQHF; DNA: TGTGCCAGCAGCCATTCGACAGGGCTCGATCAGCCCCAGCATTTT
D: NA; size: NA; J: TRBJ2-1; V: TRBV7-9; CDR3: CASSLEGGSGEQFF; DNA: TGTGCCAGCAGCTTAGAAGGAGGGAGCGGTGAGCAGTTCTTC
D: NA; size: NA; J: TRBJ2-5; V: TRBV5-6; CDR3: CASSFENRAQETQYF; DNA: TGTGCCAGCAGCTTCGAAAACAGGGCGCAAGAGACCCAGTACTTC
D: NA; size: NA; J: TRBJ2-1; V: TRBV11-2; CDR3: CASTSPGGTNEQFF; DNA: TGTGCCAGCACCTCGCCGGGGGGCACCAATGAGCAGTTCTTC
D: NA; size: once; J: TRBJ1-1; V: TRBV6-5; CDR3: CASTDNMNTEAFF; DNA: TGTGCCAGCACCGACAACATGAACACTGAAGCTTTCTTT
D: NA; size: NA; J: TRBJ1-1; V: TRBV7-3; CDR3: CASSLGAGTEAFF; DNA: TGTGCCAGCAGCCTAGGGGCGGGCACTGAAGCTTTCTTT
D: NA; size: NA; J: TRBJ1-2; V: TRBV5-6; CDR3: CASSLRGAIPNYGYTF; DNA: TGTGCCAGCAGCTTGCGGGGGGCGATACCTAACTATGGCTACACCTTC
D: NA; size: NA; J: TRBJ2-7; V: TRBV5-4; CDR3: CASSPPARDEQYF; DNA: TGTGCCAGCAGCCCCCCCGCCAGGGACGAGCAGTACTTC
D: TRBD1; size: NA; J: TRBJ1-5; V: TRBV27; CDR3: CASSLSTGEPQHF; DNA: TGTGCCAGCAGTTTAAGCACAGGGGAACCCCAGCATTTT
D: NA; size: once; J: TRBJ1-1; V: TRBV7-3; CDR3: CASSFQGRGTEAFF; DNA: TGTGCCAGCAGCTTTCAGGGAAGGGGGACTGAAGCTTTCTTT
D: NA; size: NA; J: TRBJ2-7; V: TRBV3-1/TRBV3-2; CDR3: CASSSGPRSSYEQYF; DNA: TGTGCCAGCAGCTCCGGACCGAGGAGCTCCTACGAGCAGTACTTC
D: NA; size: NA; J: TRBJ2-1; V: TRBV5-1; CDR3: CASSLTGFYNEQFF; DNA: TGCGCCAGCAGCTTGACAGGGTTCTACAATGAGCAGTTCTTC
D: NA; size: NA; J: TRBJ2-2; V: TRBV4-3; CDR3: CASSQDDGGGPGELFF; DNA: TGCGCCAGCAGCCAAGATGATGGTGGAGGACCCGGGGAGCTGTTTTTT
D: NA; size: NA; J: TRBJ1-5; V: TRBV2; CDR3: CAGNREYQQPQHF; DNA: TGTGCCGGCAACAGGGAATACCAACAGCCCCAGCATTTT
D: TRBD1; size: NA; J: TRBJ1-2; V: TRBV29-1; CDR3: CSVEETGAGYTF; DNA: TGCAGCGTTGAAGAGACAGGGGCGGGCTACACCTTC
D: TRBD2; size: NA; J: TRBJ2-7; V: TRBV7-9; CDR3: CASSLAKTSGHPYEQYF; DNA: TGTGCCAGCAGCTTAGCTAAAACTAGCGGGCATCCCTACGAGCAGTACTTC
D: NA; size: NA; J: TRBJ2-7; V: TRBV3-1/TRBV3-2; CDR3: CASRHNYEQYF; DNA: TGTGCCAGCCGACACAACTACGAGCAGTACTTC
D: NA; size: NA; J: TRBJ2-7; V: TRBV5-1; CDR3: CASSLDRQAYEQYF; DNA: TGCGCCAGCAGCTTGGACCGACAGGCCTACGAGCAGTACTTC
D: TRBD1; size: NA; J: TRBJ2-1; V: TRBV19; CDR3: CASSIGSGTGVYNEQFF; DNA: TGTGCCAGTAGTATAGGGTCCGGGACAGGGGTCTACAATGAGCAGTTCTTC
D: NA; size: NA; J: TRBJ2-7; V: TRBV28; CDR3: CASSLTAPVGGQYF; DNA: TGTGCCAGCAGTTTAACAGCGCCCGTCGGTGGGCAGTACTTC
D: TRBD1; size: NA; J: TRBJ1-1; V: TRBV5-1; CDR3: CASSPPTGANTEAFF; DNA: TGCGCCAGCAGCCCCCCGACAGGGGCGAACACTGAAGCTTTCTTT
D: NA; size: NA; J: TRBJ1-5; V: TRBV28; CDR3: CASSLVGNLQPQHF; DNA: TGTGCCAGCAGTTTAGTGGGCAACCTTCAGCCCCAGCATTTT
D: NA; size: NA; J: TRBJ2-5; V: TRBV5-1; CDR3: CASSLGPTETQYF; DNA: TGCGCCAGCAGCTTGGGTCCCACCGAGACCCAGTACTTC
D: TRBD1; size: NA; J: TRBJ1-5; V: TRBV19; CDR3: CASSRTGDNQPQHF; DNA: TGTGCCAGTAGTAGGACAGGGGATAATCAGCCCCAGCATTTT
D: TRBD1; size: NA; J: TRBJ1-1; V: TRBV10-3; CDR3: CAISSQGGGTEAFF; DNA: TGTGCCATCAGTTCGCAGGGGGGTGGCACTGAAGCTTTCTTT